This entry describes one TCR beta chain. Membership in each cohort depended on participant-reported clinical history. With 3 bases clipped from V and 4 bases from J, the junction kept 6 bases outside the gene matches. Germline CDR1 SGDLS, CDR2 YYNGEE. The CDR3 consists of 16 residues. This sample is drawn from a study of blood T cell repertoires in COVID-19. About the study: T cells, B-cell-depleted T cells, or PBMCs provided the cDNA or gDNA that served as material.

Using immunoSEQ multiplex PCR, the repertoire was profiled, and TCRdb retains in-frame clones only, with some absent. The sample includes around 300,000 clones, about nine tenths of them seen just once. This chain links TRBV9 with TRBJ2-3; 12 bases are shared with TRBD2. This clonotype was obtained from a woman aged 35 to 49 who had recovered from COVID-19. Sequencing was done on a sample of PBMCs or T cells enriched from blood (not recorded which). DNA for the CDR3: TGTGCCAGCAGCGAGCCTAGCGGGAGGGGATCAGATACGCAGTATTTT. It yields the protein CASSEPSGRGSDTQYF.